A selection of T cell receptor beta chains follows, all from one sample in a study of persistence of HIV-infected CD4 T cells. The repertoire was sequenced with immunoSEQ multiplex PCR; TCRdb's copy has only in-frame clones and lacks some. The repertoire consists of 25,000 to 35,000 clones, with 82% occurring once and the leading ten covering around 0.94%. No antigens are known for them. The sequenced sample was CD4+ T cells sorted from PBMCs after roughly 20-hour stimulation, obtained from a patient who received antiretroviral therapy. The receptors come from an adult man with HIV who was CMV-seropositive. Each CDR3 is given with its conserved first and last residue. The D gene is left open where the match is weak. Clone size, where shown, is once, few, many, or a class for clones that have expanded.

CASSSNPRGGLSNQPQHF	TGTGCCAGCAGCTCCAACCCCAGGGGGGGCTTGAGCAATCAGCCCCAGCATTTT	TRBJ1-5	-	TRBV7-8	TRBD1
CASSPQYGYTF	TGTGCCAGCAGTCCCCAGTATGGCTACACCTTC	TRBJ1-2	few	TRBV12-3/TRBV12-4	-
CASSLGTGGWYEQFF	TGTGCCAGCAGCTTAGGGACAGGGGGCTGGTATGAGCAGTTCTTC	TRBJ2-1	-	TRBV7-2	TRBD1
CAARVGNTEAFF	TGTGCCGCCCGGGTGGGTAACACTGAAGCTTTCTTT	TRBJ1-1	-	TRBV6-5	-
CASSQSGGADTQYF	TGTGCCAGCAGCCAAAGCGGGGGGGCGGATACGCAGTATTTT	TRBJ2-3	-	TRBV3-1/TRBV3-2	TRBD2
CASSTGTLSSYEQYF	TGTGCCAGCAGCACCGGGACTCTTAGCTCCTACGAGCAGTACTTC	TRBJ2-7	-	TRBV5-4	-
CAWIRTQEAFF	TGTGCCTGGATTAGAACTCAGGAAGCTTTCTTT	TRBJ1-1	-	TRBV30	-
CASSLTGWGTGELFF	TGTGCCAGCAGCTTAACGGGTTGGGGGACCGGGGAGCTGTTTTTT	TRBJ2-2	-	TRBV7-2	-
CASSLGGAFNQPQHF	TGTGCCAGCAGTTTAGGGGGGGCTTTCAATCAGCCCCAGCATTTT	TRBJ1-5	-	TRBV27	-
CASSQEGGGSSYNSPLHF	TGTGCCAGCAGCCAAGAGGGGGGCGGGAGCTCCTATAATTCACCCCTCCACTTT	TRBJ1-6	-	TRBV3-1/TRBV3-2	-
CASSPLRQGEGGSPLHF	TGTGCCAGCTCACCACTACGGCAGGGTGAAGGGGGATCACCCCTCCACTTT	TRBJ1-6	-	TRBV18	-
CASMLFNTGELFF	TGTGCCAGCATGCTTTTCAACACCGGGGAGCTGTTTTTT	TRBJ2-2	few	TRBV6-5	-
CASSRTSAAYEQYF	TGTGCCAGCAGCCGGACTAGCGCGGCCTACGAGCAGTACTTC	TRBJ2-7	-	TRBV3-1/TRBV3-2	TRBD2
CASSFGTGRSYEQYF	TGTGCCAGCAGCTTCGGGACAGGTCGCTCCTACGAGCAGTACTTC	TRBJ2-7	-	TRBV9	TRBD1
CASRFEGGDTEAFF	TGTGCCAGCAGGTTCGAAGGAGGGGACACTGAAGCTTTCTTT	TRBJ1-1	-	TRBV5-6	-
CASNQGANTEAFF	TGTGCCAGCAACCAGGGGGCAAACACTGAAGCTTTCTTT	TRBJ1-1	-	TRBV5-4	TRBD1
CASSETGTSGGRDEQFF	TGTGCCAGCAGTGAAACCGGGACTAGCGGGGGGAGAGATGAGCAGTTCTTC	TRBJ2-1	few	TRBV6-1	TRBD2
CASSGTGGRQPQHF	TGTGCCAGTAGTGGTACAGGGGGCCGCCAGCCCCAGCATTTT	TRBJ1-5	-	TRBV19	TRBD1
CASSRYRNRGSYEQYF	TGTGCCAGCAGCCGTTATAGAAACAGGGGGTCCTACGAGCAGTACTTC	TRBJ2-7	few	TRBV7-9	TRBD1
CASRRRWGETQYF	TGCGCCAGCAGAAGGAGGTGGGGTGAGACCCAGTACTTC	TRBJ2-5	-	TRBV5-1	-
CASSYSVGAETQYF	TGTGCCAGCAGTTACTCGGTAGGGGCAGAGACCCAGTACTTC	TRBJ2-5	few	TRBV6-5	-
CASSLGTASGNTIYF	TGCGCCAGCAGCCTCGGGACAGCCTCTGGAAACACCATATATTTT	TRBJ1-3	-	TRBV4-3	TRBD1
CASSLQGTLANGYTF	TGTGCCAGCAGCTTACAAGGGACCCTAGCAAATGGCTACACCTTC	TRBJ1-2	-	TRBV7-2	-
CASRQQAGRYGYTF	TGTGCCAGCCGTCAACAGGCGGGTCGCTATGGCTACACCTTC	TRBJ1-2	-	TRBV6-5	-
CASSPTGNTIYF	TGTGCCAGCAGCCCTACTGGAAACACCATATATTTT	TRBJ1-3	-	TRBV7-2	-
CASSLTYNQPQHF	TGTGCCAGCAGCTTAACCTACAATCAGCCCCAGCATTTT	TRBJ1-5	-	TRBV7-9	-
CASSSGLRGRTYNEQFF	TGTGCCAGCAGCTCGGGGCTCAGGGGGCGAACATACAATGAGCAGTTCTTC	TRBJ2-1	few	TRBV5-4	TRBD1
CASSSRVSTNTEAFF	TGTGCCAGCAGTTCGAGGGTCTCGACCAACACTGAAGCTTTCTTT	TRBJ1-1	-	TRBV6-2/TRBV6-3	-
CASGTGEWETQYF	TGTGCCAGCGGGACAGGGGAGTGGGAGACCCAGTACTTC	TRBJ2-5	few	TRBV9	TRBD1
CATSGAGGYNEQFF	TGTGCCACCAGTGGAGCGGGGGGTTACAATGAGCAGTTCTTC	TRBJ2-1	-	TRBV24-1	TRBD2
CASGLGIQGRAYNEQFF	TGTGCTAGTGGTTTGGGGATACAGGGGAGGGCCTACAATGAGCAGTTCTTC	TRBJ2-1	-	TRBV12-5	-
CASSYVAGGHNEQFF	TGTGCCAGCAGTTACGTAGCGGGGGGCCACAATGAGCAGTTCTTC	TRBJ2-1	-	TRBV6-2/TRBV6-3	TRBD2
CAAEGEGGNEKLFF	TGTGCCGCGGAGGGGGAGGGGGGCAATGAAAAACTGTTTTTT	TRBJ1-4	-	TRBV28	-
CASSAVRDFSYEQYF	TGTGCCAGTAGTGCAGTCCGGGACTTCTCCTACGAGCAGTACTTC	TRBJ2-7	-	TRBV19	-
CAISDDRGFYGYTF	TGTGCCATCAGTGACGACAGGGGGTTTTATGGCTACACCTTC	TRBJ1-2	-	TRBV10-3	TRBD1
CASRPGPYNEQFF	TGTGCCAGTAGGCCGGGACCTTACAATGAGCAGTTCTTC	TRBJ2-1	-	TRBV19	-
CAWNRPGEQTEAFF	TGTGCCTGGAACCGGCCAGGGGAACAGACTGAAGCTTTCTTT	TRBJ1-1	few	TRBV30	-
CASSPRLAGGPYNEQFF	TGTGCCAGCAGCCCCAGACTAGCGGGGGGGCCATACAATGAGCAGTTCTTC	TRBJ2-1	-	TRBV5-5	TRBD2
CASSQGQANYGYTF	TGTGCCAGCAGCCAGGGACAGGCCAACTATGGCTACACCTTC	TRBJ1-2	-	TRBV5-4	TRBD1
CASSPWPSGGGTDTQYF	TGTGCCAGCTCACCCTGGCCTAGCGGGGGAGGCACAGATACGCAGTATTTT	TRBJ2-3	-	TRBV18	TRBD2
CASSPPGTVQETQYF	TGTGCCAGCTCACCCCCCGGGACAGTGCAAGAGACCCAGTACTTC	TRBJ2-5	-	TRBV18	TRBD1
CASSQGAGGASYNEQFF	TGTGCCAGCAGCCAAGGTGCAGGGGGGGCGTCCTACAATGAGCAGTTCTTC	TRBJ2-1	-	TRBV4-2	-
CASSLQGARGEKLFF	TGTGCCAGCAGCTTACAGGGGGCGCGAGGTGAAAAACTGTTTTTT	TRBJ1-4	few	TRBV9	TRBD1
CASSARQQSKNTEAFF	TGCGCCAGCAGCGCCCGACAGCAAAGCAAGAACACTGAAGCCTTCTTT	TRBJ1-1	-	TRBV5-1	-
CASRKGRFSGNTIYF	TGTGCCAGCAGGAAGGGACGGTTCTCTGGAAACACCATATATTTT	TRBJ1-3	-	TRBV28	-
CASSAPAGGPQYQETQYF	TGTGCCAGCAGTGCCCCGGCGGGGGGGCCCCAGTACCAAGAGACCCAGTACTTC	TRBJ2-5	-	TRBV2	TRBD2
CASSLGGTYEQYF	TGCGCCAGCAGCTTGGGGGGCACCTACGAGCAGTACTTC	TRBJ2-7	few	TRBV5-1	-
CASSIGSANYGYTF	TGTGCCAGTAGTATAGGCAGTGCAAACTATGGCTACACCTTC	TRBJ1-2	-	TRBV19	-
CASSYLGSQNNEQFF	TGTGCCAGCAGTTATCTGGGGTCTCAGAACAATGAGCAGTTCTTC	TRBJ2-1	-	TRBV6-2/TRBV6-3	-
CASSFQGTFNSPLHF	TGTGCCAGCAGCTTCCAGGGGACCTTTAATTCACCCCTCCACTTT	TRBJ1-6	-	TRBV5-8	-
CASRPPGQGRGNTIYF	TGTGCCAGCAGACCTCCGGGACAGGGGCGGGGAAACACCATATATTTT	TRBJ1-3	-	TRBV7-2	TRBD1
CAGNGLGETQYF	TGTGCCGGCAATGGGCTGGGCGAGACCCAGTACTTC	TRBJ2-5	-	TRBV2	-
CASSASGFTDTQYF	TGTGCCAGCAGCGCAAGCGGGTTCACAGATACGCAGTATTTT	TRBJ2-3	-	TRBV7-3	-
CASSYSNLADGYTF	TGTGCCAGCAGTTACTCGAACCTGGCGGATGGCTACACCTTC	TRBJ1-2	-	TRBV6-5	-